This passage covers 3 T cell receptor beta chains from one sample sequenced in a study of radiotherapy plus CTLA-4 blockade in lung cancer. Produced via immunoSEQ multiplex PCR; TCRdb's table is partial and in-frame only. Counted here are about 70,000 clones, around 76% occurring once; the ten biggest clones make up more than 15%. Material: peripheral blood, obtained from a patient treated with radiotherapy plus ipilimumab. These receptors originate from a human donor with non-small cell lung cancer whose response to radiotherapy plus ipilimumab could not be evaluated. Some clones in this sample may be carry-over from other donors' samples.

J is TRBJ2-3 and V is TRBV2, with 7 bases lining up with TRBD1. The length of the CDR3 is 17 residues. V lost 7 bases and J lost 6; bases outside the gene matches: 19. Germline V CDR1 and CDR2: SNHLY, FYNNEI. CDR3 residues: CASMRSGTAISADTQYF. The CDR3 region has the DNA TGTGCCAGCATGAGATCCGGGACAGCCATATCGGCGGATACGCAGTATTTT. Full variable domain (outside the CDR3, taken from reference TRBV2 and TRBJ2-3): EPEVTQTPSHQVTQMGQEVILRCVPISNHLYFYWYRQILGQKVEFLVSFYNNEISEKSEIFDDQFSVERPDGSNFTLKIRSTKLEDSAMYFCASMRSGTAISADTQYFGPGTRLTVL.

A single count supports this clone. The V gene is TRBV7-2, the J gene TRBJ1-5; TRBD1 aligns across 9 bases. There are 14 residues in the CDR3. CDR1 and CDR2 from the germline V gene are SGHTA and FQGNSA. The junction had 6 bases not matched to a gene; V was cut back by 5 bases and J by 7 bases. DNA of the CDR3: TGTGCCAGCAGCCCTGGGACAGGGCACCAGCCCCAGCATTTT. Its translation is CASSPGTGHQPQHF.

This clone came up many times. This chain links TRBV5-1 with TRBJ2-2; 9 bases match TRBD2. CDR1 and CDR2 (germline): SGHRS, YFSETQ. The CDR3 sequence is 17 residues long. V shed 0 bases, J shed 6 bases, and the junction held 9 bases outside the gene matches. The CDR3 nucleotides are TGCGCCAGCAGCTTGGCCGGGGCGGGGGGGCCCGCCGGGGAGCTGTTTTTT. It translates to CASSLAGAGGPAGELFF.